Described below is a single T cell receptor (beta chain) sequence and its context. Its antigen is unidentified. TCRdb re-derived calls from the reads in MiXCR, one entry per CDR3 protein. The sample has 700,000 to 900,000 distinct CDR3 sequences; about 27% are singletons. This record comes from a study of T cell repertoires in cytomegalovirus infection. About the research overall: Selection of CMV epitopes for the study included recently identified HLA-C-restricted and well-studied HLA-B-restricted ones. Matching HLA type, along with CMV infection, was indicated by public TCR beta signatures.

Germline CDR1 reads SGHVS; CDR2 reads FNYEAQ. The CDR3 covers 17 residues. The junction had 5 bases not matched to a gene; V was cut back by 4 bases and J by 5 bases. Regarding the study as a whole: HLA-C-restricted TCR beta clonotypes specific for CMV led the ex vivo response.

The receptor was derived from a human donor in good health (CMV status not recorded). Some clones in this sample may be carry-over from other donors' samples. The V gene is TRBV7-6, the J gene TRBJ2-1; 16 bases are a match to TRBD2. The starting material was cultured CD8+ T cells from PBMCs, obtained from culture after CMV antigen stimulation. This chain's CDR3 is CASSSGLAGGGHNEQFF. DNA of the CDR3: TGTGCCAGCAGCTCGGGACTAGCGGGGGGGGGGCACAATGAGCAGTTCTTC.